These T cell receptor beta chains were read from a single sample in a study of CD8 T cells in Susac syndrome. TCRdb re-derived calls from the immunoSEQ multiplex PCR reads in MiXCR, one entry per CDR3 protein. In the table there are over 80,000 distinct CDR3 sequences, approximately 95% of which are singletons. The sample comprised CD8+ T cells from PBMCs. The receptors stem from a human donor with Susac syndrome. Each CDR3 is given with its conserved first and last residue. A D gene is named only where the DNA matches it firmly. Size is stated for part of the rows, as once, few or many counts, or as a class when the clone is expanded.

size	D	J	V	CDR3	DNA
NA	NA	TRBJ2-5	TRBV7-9	CASSFRGETETQYF	TGTGCCAGCAGCTTTAGGGGGGAAACAGAGACCCAGTACTTC
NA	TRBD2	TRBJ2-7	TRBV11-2	CASSPGLAGGYWYEQYF	TGTGCCAGCAGCCCTGGACTAGCGGGAGGTTACTGGTACGAGCAGTACTTC
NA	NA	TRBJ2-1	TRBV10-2	CASRGSDNEQFF	TGCGCCAGCCGGGGCTCCGACAATGAGCAGTTCTTC
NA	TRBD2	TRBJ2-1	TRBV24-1	CATSVLISGRAHEQFF	TGTGCCACCAGTGTTCTAATTAGCGGGAGGGCCCATGAGCAGTTCTTC
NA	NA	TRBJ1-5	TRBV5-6	CASSLGSFQPQHF	TGTGCCAGCAGCTTGGGGAGTTTCCAGCCCCAGCATTTT
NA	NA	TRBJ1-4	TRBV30	CAWSVWEKLFF	TGTGCCTGGAGTGTATGGGAAAAACTGTTTTTT
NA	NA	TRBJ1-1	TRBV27	CASSFSGNTEAFF	TGTGCCAGCAGTTTTTCCGGGAACACTGAAGCTTTCTTT
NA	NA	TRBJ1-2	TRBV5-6	CASSLWGNYGYTF	TGTGCCAGCAGCTTGTGGGGGAACTATGGCTACACCTTC
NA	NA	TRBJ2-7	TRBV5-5	CASSPTQNQQYF	TGTGCCAGCAGCCCGACCCAGAACCAGCAGTACTTC
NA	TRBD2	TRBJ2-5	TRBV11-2	CASSLMFRGEETQYF	TGTGCCAGCAGCTTAATGTTTCGGGGGGAAGAGACCCAGTACTTC
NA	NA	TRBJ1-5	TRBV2	CASSQVSQPQHF	TGTGCCAGCAGCCAGGTCAGTCAGCCCCAGCATTTT
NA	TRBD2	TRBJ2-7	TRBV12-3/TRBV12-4	CATGRGVWEQYF	TGTGCCACCGGTCGGGGGGTCTGGGAGCAGTACTTC
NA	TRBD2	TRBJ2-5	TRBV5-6	CASSLGSGLAKETQYF	TGTGCCAGCAGCTTGGGAAGCGGACTAGCAAAAGAGACCCAGTACTTC
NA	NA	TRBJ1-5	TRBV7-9	CASSQRGPNQPQHF	TGTGCCAGCAGCCAAAGGGGACCCAATCAGCCCCAGCATTTT
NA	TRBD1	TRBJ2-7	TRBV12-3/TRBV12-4	CASTPGQVSSYEQYF	TGTGCCAGCACCCCAGGACAGGTGAGCTCCTACGAGCAGTACTTC
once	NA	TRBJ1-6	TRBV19	CASSNGAGAYNSPLHF	TGTGCCAGTAGTAACGGGGCCGGGGCCTATAATTCACCCCTCCACTTT
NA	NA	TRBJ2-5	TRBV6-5	CASIVGGGETQYF	TGTGCCAGCATTGTCGGAGGTGGAGAGACCCAGTACTTC
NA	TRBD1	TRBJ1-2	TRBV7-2	CASSPVQGIYGYTF	TGTGCCAGCAGTCCGGTACAGGGGATATACGGCTACACCTTC
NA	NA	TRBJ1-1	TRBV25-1	CASRNGGEAFF	TGTGCCAGCAGGAACGGGGGAGAAGCTTTCTTT
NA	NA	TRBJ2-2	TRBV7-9	CASSLGPPVAQHTGELFF	TGTGCCAGCAGCTTAGGCCCCCCAGTGGCCCAGCACACCGGGGAGCTGTTTTTT
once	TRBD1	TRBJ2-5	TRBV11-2	CASSVGRFGQGGPETQYF	TGTGCCAGCAGCGTAGGCCGGTTTGGACAGGGAGGTCCGGAGACCCAGTACTTC
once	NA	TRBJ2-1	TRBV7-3	CASSLNVGGYNEQFF	TGTGCCAGCAGCTTAAACGTGGGGGGATACAATGAGCAGTTCTTC
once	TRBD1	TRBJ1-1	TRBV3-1	CASKGTGVDTEAFF	TGTGCCAGCAAAGGGACAGGGGTTGACACTGAAGCTTTCTTT
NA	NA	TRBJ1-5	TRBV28	CASSLGSTNSNQPQHF	TGTGCCAGCAGTTTGGGCAGTACGAATAGCAATCAGCCCCAGCATTTT
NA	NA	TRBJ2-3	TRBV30	CAWGVGASTDTQYF	TGTGCCTGGGGGGTGGGAGCAAGCACAGATACGCAGTATTTT
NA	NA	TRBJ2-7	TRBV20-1	CSAPGSNPSYEQYF	TGCAGTGCTCCTGGATCCAACCCCTCCTACGAGCAGTACTTC
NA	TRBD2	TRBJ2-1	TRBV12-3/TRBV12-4	CASLPRASGMHEQFF	TGTGCCAGCCTGCCCCGGGCTAGCGGGATGCATGAGCAGTTCTTC
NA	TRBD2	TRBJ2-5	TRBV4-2	CASSQGFGLAGVLQETQYF	TGTGCCAGCAGCCAAGGGTTCGGACTAGCGGGGGTCCTCCAAGAGACCCAGTACTTC
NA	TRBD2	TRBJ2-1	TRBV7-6	CASSLQASGYNEQFF	TGTGCCAGCAGCTTGCAGGCTAGCGGCTACAATGAGCAGTTCTTC
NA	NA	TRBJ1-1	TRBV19	CASSPRAGVYEGTEAFF	TGTGCCAGTAGTCCCCGCGCGGGGGTATATGAAGGCACTGAAGCTTTCTTT
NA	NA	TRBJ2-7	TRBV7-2	CASSPGEQYF	TGTGCCAGCAGCCCCGGGGAGCAGTACTTC
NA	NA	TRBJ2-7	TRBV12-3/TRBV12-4	CASNLGPGREEYF	TGTGCCAGCAACCTAGGGCCCGGAAGGGAGGAGTACTTC
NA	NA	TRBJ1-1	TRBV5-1	CASSPTQLEAFF	TGCGCCAGCAGCCCTACCCAACTCGAAGCTTTCTTT
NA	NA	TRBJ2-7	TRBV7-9	CASSSEGYEQYF	TGTGCCAGCAGCTCAGAAGGCTACGAGCAGTACTTC
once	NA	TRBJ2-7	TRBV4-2	CASSQALGEQYF	TGTGCCAGCAGCCAAGCTCTGGGCGAGCAGTACTTC
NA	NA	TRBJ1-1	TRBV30	CAWVDIYSEAFF	TGTGCCTGGGTAGACATTTACAGTGAAGCTTTCTTT
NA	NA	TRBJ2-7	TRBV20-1	CSARDPQERYYEQYF	TGCAGTGCTAGAGATCCCCAGGAGCGGTACTACGAGCAGTACTTC
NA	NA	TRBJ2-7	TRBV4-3	CASSQDRSGRTYEQYF	TGCGCCAGCAGCCAAGATAGATCGGGGAGGACCTACGAGCAGTACTTC
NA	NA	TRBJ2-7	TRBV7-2	CASSLLPGAPREQYF	TGTGCCAGCAGCTTACTTCCGGGGGCTCCAAGGGAGCAGTACTTC
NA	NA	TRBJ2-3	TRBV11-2	CASSLDQDTQYF	TGTGCCAGCAGCTTAGATCAGGATACGCAGTATTTT
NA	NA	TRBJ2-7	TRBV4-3	CASSQGPQDEQYF	TGCGCCAGCAGCCAAGGTCCACAGGACGAGCAGTACTTC
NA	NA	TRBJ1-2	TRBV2	CASSFISLNYGYTF	TGTGCCAGCAGTTTCATCAGTCTTAACTATGGCTACACCTTC
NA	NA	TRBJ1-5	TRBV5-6	CASSSHNQPQHF	TGTGCCAGCAGTTCCCACAATCAGCCCCAGCATTTT
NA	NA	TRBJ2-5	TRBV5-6	CASSWRETQYF	TGTGCCAGCAGCTGGAGGGAGACCCAGTACTTC
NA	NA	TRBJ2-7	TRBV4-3	CASSQETVQDEQYF	TGCGCCAGCAGCCAAGAAACCGTACAAGACGAGCAGTACTTC
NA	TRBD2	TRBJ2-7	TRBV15	CATSTVAGASEQYF	TGTGCCACCAGCACCGTGGCGGGAGCCTCCGAGCAGTACTTC
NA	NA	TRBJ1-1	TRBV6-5	CASSSLQGILNTEAFF	TGTGCCAGCAGTTCACTCCAGGGAATCTTGAACACTGAAGCTTTCTTT
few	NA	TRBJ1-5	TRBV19	CASSSGAQPQHF	TGTGCCAGTAGTTCGGGGGCTCAGCCCCAGCATTTT
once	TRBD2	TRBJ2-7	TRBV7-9	CASSLVTSDEQYF	TGTGCCAGCAGCTTAGTCACTAGCGACGAGCAGTACTTC
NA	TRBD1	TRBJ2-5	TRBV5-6	CASSWVQGAETQYF	TGTGCCAGCAGCTGGGTACAGGGGGCTGAGACCCAGTACTTC
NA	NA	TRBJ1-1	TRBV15	CATSKEGQNTEAFF	TGTGCCACCAGCAAGGAGGGACAGAACACTGAAGCTTTCTTT
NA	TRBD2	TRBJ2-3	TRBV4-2	CASSQDTSGSGGTDTQYF	TGTGCCAGCAGCCAAGATACTAGCGGGAGCGGGGGCACAGATACGCAGTATTTT
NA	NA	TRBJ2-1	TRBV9	CASSVAGHPGNEQFF	TGTGCCAGCAGCGTAGCGGGACACCCGGGGAATGAGCAGTTCTTC
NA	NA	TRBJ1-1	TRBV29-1	CSVDMWGTEAFF	TGCAGCGTTGATATGTGGGGGACTGAAGCTTTCTTT
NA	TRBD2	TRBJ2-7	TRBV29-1	CSVETVLAGDEQYF	TGCAGCGTTGAAACTGTACTAGCGGGAGACGAGCAGTACTTC